This TCR beta chain was documented in a study of cytomegalovirus exposure and HLA in healthy donors. CDR3 length: 16 residues. The germline V gene encodes CDR1 MNHNY and CDR2 SVGAGI (reference sequence). V lost 0 bases and J 3 bases, leaving 15 bases between the germline ends. The table lists this clone with a count of one. Its specificity is not known. Broader study findings: TCR beta sequences reportedly predicted the HLA-A and HLA-B alleles of most subjects accurately. Other equally common chains were less clonally expanded than HLA-associated TCR beta chains, a later analysis showed.

Each donor's status was that of a healthy bone marrow donor. Use of 60 Vbeta and 13 Jbeta primers characterized the PCR. Authors' processing steps: A follow-up analysis tallied around 80 million unique TCR beta chains, roughly 11 million shared. Assay: immunoSEQ multiplex PCR; the TCRdb copy retains only in-frame clones and omits some. D and trimming come from the DNA, and the V and J calls and clone size come from that table. Among fewer than 130,000 clones listed, approximately 80% were seen once. This TCR came from a man aged 25 to 40 in good health and CMV-seropositive. Sample: PBMCs. This chain uses TRBV6-6 with TRBJ2-7, with D maybe TRBD2 (6 bases). As DNA, the CDR3 is TGTGCCAGCAGTTACTCGCGGTCTGGCGGGGTCTACGAGCAGTACTTC. Its protein product is CASSYSRSGGVYEQYF.